This entry describes one T cell receptor beta chain. This sample was taken from a study of regulatory and conventional T cells in RAG deficiency. Some clones are missing from TCRdb's copy, which holds only in-frame ones; the method was immunoSEQ multiplex PCR. Among around 30,000 clones listed, around 89% were seen once. The sample also formed part of further work on regulatory T cells. Per that study: The primer mix had 52 TRBV and 13 TRBJ primers.

The sequence was obtained from a human donor in good health. The specimen was CD8+ T cells sorted from blood.

The CDR3 loop is CASSGRGSTEQYF. In DNA form, the CDR3 reads TGTGCCAGCAGTGGCAGGGGTTCTACCGAGCAGTACTTC. This chain links TRBV2 with TRBJ2-7; TRBD1 might be the D (6 bases). The CDR3 is made up of 13 amino acids. Germline CDR1 and CDR2: SNHLY and FYNNEI. V was cut by 4 bases and J by 6 bases, with 13 bases left in between.